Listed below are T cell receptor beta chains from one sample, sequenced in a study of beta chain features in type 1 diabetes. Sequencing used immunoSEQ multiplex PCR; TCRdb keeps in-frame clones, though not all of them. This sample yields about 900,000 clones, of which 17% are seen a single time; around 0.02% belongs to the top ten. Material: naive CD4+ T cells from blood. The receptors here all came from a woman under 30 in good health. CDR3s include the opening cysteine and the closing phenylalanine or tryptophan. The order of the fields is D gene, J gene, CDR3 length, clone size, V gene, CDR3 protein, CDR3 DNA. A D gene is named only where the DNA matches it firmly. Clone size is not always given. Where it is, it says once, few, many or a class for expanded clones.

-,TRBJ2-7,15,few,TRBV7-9,CASSSDLGTRSEQYF,TGTGCCAGCAGCTCAGACCTAGGGACGAGGAGCGAGCAGTACTTC
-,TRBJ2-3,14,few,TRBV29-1,CSGGLASSTDTQYF,TGCAGCGGCGGATTGGCTTCTAGCACAGATACGCAGTATTTT
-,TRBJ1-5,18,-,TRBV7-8,CASSLAALTGPGNQPQHF,TGTGCCAGCAGCTTAGCGGCTTTGACGGGACCCGGGAATCAGCCCCAGCATTTT
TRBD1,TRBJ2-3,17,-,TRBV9,CASSIRTGENHTDTQYF,TGTGCCAGCAGCATTCGGACAGGGGAAAATCACACAGATACGCAGTATTTT
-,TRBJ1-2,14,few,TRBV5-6,CASSRRTAFYGYTF,TGTGCCAGCAGCCGCCGGACAGCTTTCTATGGCTACACCTTC
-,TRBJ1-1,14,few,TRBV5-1,CASSLTDSWTEAFF,TGCGCCAGCAGCTTGACGGACAGTTGGACTGAAGCTTTCTTT
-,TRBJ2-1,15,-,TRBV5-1,CASSPPLGIYNEQFF,TGCGCCAGCAGCCCACCTCTAGGTATCTACAATGAGCAGTTCTTC
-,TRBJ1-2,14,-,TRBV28,CASSFGEPIYGYTF,TGTGCCAGCAGTTTCGGGGAACCTATCTATGGCTACACCTTC
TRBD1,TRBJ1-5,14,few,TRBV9,CASSKDRDNQPQHF,TGTGCCAGCAGCAAGGACAGGGATAATCAGCCCCAGCATTTT
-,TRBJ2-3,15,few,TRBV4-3,CASSQGLVFPDTQYF,TGCGCCAGCAGCCAAGGGCTCGTGTTTCCAGATACGCAGTATTTT
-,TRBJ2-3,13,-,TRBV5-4,CASSLDRTDTQYF,TGTGCCAGCAGTCTGGACCGCACAGATACGCAGTATTTT
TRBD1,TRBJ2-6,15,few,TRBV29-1,CSVRQGSSGANVLTF,TGCAGCGTGAGACAGGGGAGCTCTGGGGCCAACGTCCTGACTTTC
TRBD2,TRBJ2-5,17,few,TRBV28,CASSNGLAGGWGETQYF,TGTGCCAGCAGTAACGGACTAGCGGGAGGATGGGGAGAGACCCAGTACTTC
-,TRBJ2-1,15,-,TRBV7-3,CASSQTGTTYNEQFF,TGTGCCAGCAGCCAGACCGGGACCACGTACAATGAGCAGTTCTTC
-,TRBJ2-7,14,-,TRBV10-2,CASTRGAGIYEQYF,TGCGCCAGCACCCGAGGGGCAGGGATCTACGAGCAGTACTTC